A selection of T cell receptor beta chains follows, all from one sample in a study of OX40 agonist ivuxolimab in advanced cancers. Data came from immunoSEQ multiplex PCR; TCRdb stores just in-frame clones and leaves some out. The sample has about 41,000 clones, around 87% seen once; the top ten hold about 3.6%. The sequencing used CD4+ or CD8+ T cells sorted from blood, collected in a trial of the OX40 agonist ivuxolimab. These receptors came from an adult with an advanced solid tumor such as melanoma, head and neck, liver or kidney cancer. Both conserved end residues are part of each CDR3. Fields, in order: J gene, D gene, clone size, V gene, CDR3 protein, CDR3 DNA. D genes are given only for firm matches. Some rows mark clone size as missing; the rest say once, few, many or name a class of expanded clone.

j_gene: TRBJ1-1
d_gene: NA
abundance: NA
v_gene: TRBV5-5
CDR3aa: CASKVGRVRDTEAFF
CDR3nt: TGTGCCAGCAAAGTGGGTAGGGTTAGGGACACTGAAGCTTTCTTT

j_gene: TRBJ1-2
d_gene: TRBD1
abundance: NA
v_gene: TRBV11-3
CDR3aa: CASSSQGSRGYTF
CDR3nt: TGTGCCAGCAGCTCACAGGGGTCCCGTGGCTACACCTTC

j_gene: TRBJ2-7
d_gene: NA
abundance: NA
v_gene: TRBV11-2
CDR3aa: CASSLIRRYEQYF
CDR3nt: TGTGCCAGCAGCTTAATTAGGAGATACGAGCAGTACTTC

j_gene: TRBJ1-5
d_gene: NA
abundance: NA
v_gene: TRBV5-5
CDR3aa: CASRYSGTKNQPQHF
CDR3nt: TGTGCCAGCAGGTATTCCGGGACCAAGAATCAGCCCCAGCATTTT

j_gene: TRBJ1-4
d_gene: TRBD1
abundance: NA
v_gene: TRBV19
CDR3aa: CASTRDRGLEKLFF
CDR3nt: TGTGCCAGTACCCGGGACAGGGGATTGGAAAAACTGTTTTTT

j_gene: TRBJ2-7
d_gene: NA
abundance: NA
v_gene: TRBV6-5
CDR3aa: CASRLPSKEQYF
CDR3nt: TGTGCCAGCAGGCTTCCTAGCAAGGAGCAGTACTTC

j_gene: TRBJ1-1
d_gene: NA
abundance: NA
v_gene: TRBV7-9
CDR3aa: CASSLGRSYEAFF
CDR3nt: TGTGCCAGCAGCTTGGGCCGGTCCTATGAAGCTTTCTTT

j_gene: TRBJ1-2
d_gene: TRBD1
abundance: NA
v_gene: TRBV18
CDR3aa: CASSPPGQGSYGYTF
CDR3nt: TGTGCCAGCTCACCCCCGGGACAGGGAAGCTATGGCTACACCTTC

j_gene: TRBJ2-7
d_gene: TRBD1
abundance: NA
v_gene: TRBV18
CDR3aa: CASSYGTGTSYEQYF
CDR3nt: TGTGCCAGCTCATATGGGACAGGGACCTCCTACGAGCAGTACTTC

j_gene: TRBJ1-3
d_gene: NA
abundance: NA
v_gene: TRBV10-3
CDR3aa: CAISESGNTIYF
CDR3nt: TGTGCCATCAGTGAGTCGGGGAACACCATATATTTT

j_gene: TRBJ1-1
d_gene: NA
abundance: NA
v_gene: TRBV19
CDR3aa: CASSGFLNTEAFF
CDR3nt: TGTGCCAGTAGCGGATTTTTGAACACTGAAGCTTTCTTT

j_gene: TRBJ1-5
d_gene: NA
abundance: NA
v_gene: TRBV4-2
CDR3aa: CASSRDLGGGNQPQHF
CDR3nt: TGTGCCAGCAGCCGAGACCTCGGGGGAGGCAATCAGCCCCAGCATTTT

j_gene: TRBJ2-1
d_gene: TRBD2
abundance: NA
v_gene: TRBV7-3
CDR3aa: CASSLSSGSKGEQFF
CDR3nt: TGTGCCAGCAGCCTATCTAGCGGGAGTAAGGGTGAGCAGTTCTTC

j_gene: TRBJ1-5
d_gene: NA
abundance: NA
v_gene: TRBV30
CDR3aa: CAWSLGVRNQPQHF
CDR3nt: TGTGCCTGGAGCTTAGGGGTTCGCAATCAGCCCCAGCATTTT

j_gene: TRBJ2-7
d_gene: NA
abundance: NA
v_gene: TRBV11-1
CDR3aa: CASSSGREPYEQYF
CDR3nt: TGTGCCAGCAGCTCCGGGCGGGAACCCTACGAGCAGTACTTC

j_gene: TRBJ1-6
d_gene: NA
abundance: NA
v_gene: TRBV4-1
CDR3aa: CASSPPGSPLHF
CDR3nt: TGCGCCAGCAGCCCCCCCGGGTCACCCCTCCACTTT

j_gene: TRBJ2-5
d_gene: NA
abundance: NA
v_gene: TRBV7-9
CDR3aa: CASSQVPTRTVAETQYF
CDR3nt: TGTGCCAGCAGCCAGGTCCCTACACGGACGGTTGCAGAGACCCAGTACTTC

j_gene: TRBJ1-2
d_gene: TRBD1
abundance: NA
v_gene: TRBV9
CDR3aa: CASSVEAGGNYGYTF
CDR3nt: TGTGCCAGCAGCGTAGAAGCAGGGGGCAACTATGGCTACACCTTC

j_gene: TRBJ2-7
d_gene: NA
abundance: NA
v_gene: TRBV7-9
CDR3aa: CASSPAGGGTYEQYF
CDR3nt: TGTGCCAGCAGCCCCGCTGGAGGCGGTACCTACGAGCAGTACTTC

j_gene: TRBJ2-2
d_gene: NA
abundance: NA
v_gene: TRBV7-2
CDR3aa: CASSPSGERLTGELFF
CDR3nt: TGTGCCAGCAGCCCATCAGGGGAGCGCCTCACCGGGGAGCTGTTTTTT

j_gene: TRBJ2-7
d_gene: NA
abundance: NA
v_gene: TRBV28
CDR3aa: CASSSRAEQYF
CDR3nt: TGTGCCAGCAGTTCTCGAGCCGAGCAGTACTTC

j_gene: TRBJ1-4
d_gene: TRBD1
abundance: NA
v_gene: TRBV5-1
CDR3aa: CASSSWTGATNEKLFF
CDR3nt: TGCGCCAGCAGCTCCTGGACAGGTGCAACTAATGAAAAACTGTTTTTT

j_gene: TRBJ2-1
d_gene: NA
abundance: few
v_gene: TRBV2
CDR3aa: CASRAAFSYNEQFF
CDR3nt: TGTGCCAGCAGGGCGGCCTTCTCCTACAATGAGCAGTTCTTC

j_gene: TRBJ2-4
d_gene: NA
abundance: once
v_gene: TRBV20-1
CDR3aa: CSAKGTSVQYF
CDR3nt: TGCAGTGCTAAGGGGACGTCCGTTCAGTACTTC

j_gene: TRBJ2-7
d_gene: NA
abundance: medium-sized
v_gene: TRBV4-2
CDR3aa: CASSLALVGSYEQYF
CDR3nt: TGTGCCAGCAGCCTAGCGTTGGTCGGATCCTACGAGCAGTACTTC

j_gene: TRBJ2-7
d_gene: NA
abundance: NA
v_gene: TRBV19
CDR3aa: CASSIGGGSYEQYF
CDR3nt: TGTGCCAGTAGTATTGGCGGGGGCAGCTACGAGCAGTACTTC

j_gene: TRBJ1-2
d_gene: NA
abundance: NA
v_gene: TRBV18
CDR3aa: CASSPSGSSYGYTF
CDR3nt: TGTGCCAGCTCACCATCGGGGAGTAGCTATGGCTACACCTTC